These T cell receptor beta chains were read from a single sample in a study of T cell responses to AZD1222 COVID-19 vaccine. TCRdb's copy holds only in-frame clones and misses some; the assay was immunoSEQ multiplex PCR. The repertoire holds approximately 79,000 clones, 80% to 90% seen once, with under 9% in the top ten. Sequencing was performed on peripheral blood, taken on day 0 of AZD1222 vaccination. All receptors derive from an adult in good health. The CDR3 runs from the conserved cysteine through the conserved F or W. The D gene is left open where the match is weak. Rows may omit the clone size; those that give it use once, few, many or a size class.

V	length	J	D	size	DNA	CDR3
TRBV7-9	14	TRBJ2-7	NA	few	TGTGCCAGCGGGGATGATAGGCCCGGATACGAGCAGTACTTC	CASGDDRPGYEQYF
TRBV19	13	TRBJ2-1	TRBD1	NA	TGTGCCAGCCTAAGGGGGCCTAACAATGAGCAGTTCTTC	CASLRGPNNEQFF
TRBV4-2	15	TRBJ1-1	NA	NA	TGTGCCAGCAGCCAAGATCTACGGGAGAACACTGAAGCTTTCTTT	CASSQDLRENTEAFF
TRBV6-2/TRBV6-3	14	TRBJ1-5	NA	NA	TGTGCCAGCAGTTCGGGACAAAGCAATCAGCCCCAGCATTTT	CASSSGQSNQPQHF
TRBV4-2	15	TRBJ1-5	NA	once	TGTGCCAGCAGCCAAGATAACGGTAGCAATCAGCCCCAGCATTTT	CASSQDNGSNQPQHF
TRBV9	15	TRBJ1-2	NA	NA	TGTGCCAGCAGCGTTAGCCAAGAAGTCATCTATGGCTACACCTTC	CASSVSQEVIYGYTF
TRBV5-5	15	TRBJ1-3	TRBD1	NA	TGTGCCAGCAGCTTGGAAGGGACAGGGGGAAACACCATATATTTT	CASSLEGTGGNTIYF
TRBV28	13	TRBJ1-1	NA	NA	TGTGCCAGCAGCCCTGGAGGACGGACTGAAGCTTTCTTT	CASSPGGRTEAFF
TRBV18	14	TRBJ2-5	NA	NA	TGTGCCAGCTCACCACGGGGATCACAAGAGACCCAGTACTTC	CASSPRGSQETQYF
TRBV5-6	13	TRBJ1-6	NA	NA	TGTGCCAGCGGCCGGTATGCGGGTTCACCCCTCCACTTT	CASGRYAGSPLHF
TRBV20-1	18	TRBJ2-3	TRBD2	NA	TGCAGTGCTGGTGGACTAGCGGGAGTTGGTGGGGGCACAGATACGCAGTATTTT	CSAGGLAGVGGGTDTQYF
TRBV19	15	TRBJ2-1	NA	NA	TGTGCCAGTGGCCGATCCGGGACCCAGGCGAATGAGCAGTTCTTC	CASGRSGTQANEQFF
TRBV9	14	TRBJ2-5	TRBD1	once	TGTGCCAGCAGCGTAGCAGGGACAGGGGAGACCCAGTACTTC	CASSVAGTGETQYF
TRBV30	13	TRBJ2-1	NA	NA	TGTGCCTGGATAACAGGTTCCTACAATGAGCAGTTCTTC	CAWITGSYNEQFF
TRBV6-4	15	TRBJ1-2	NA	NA	TGTGCCAGCAGTGCCGGATCACCGTCCTCCTATGGCTACACCTTC	CASSAGSPSSYGYTF
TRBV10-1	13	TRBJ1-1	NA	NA	TGCGCCAGCAGTGAGTCGATCCTCACTGAAGCTTTCTTT	CASSESILTEAFF
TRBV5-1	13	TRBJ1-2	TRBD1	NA	TGCGCCAGCAGCTATACAGGGGATTCGGGCTACACCTTC	CASSYTGDSGYTF
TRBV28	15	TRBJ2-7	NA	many	TGTGCCAGCAGTTTCAGGGGATGGTCCTCCTACGAGCAGTACTTC	CASSFRGWSSYEQYF
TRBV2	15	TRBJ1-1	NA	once	TGTGCCAGCAGTGAAGTGTCCCTAGGTCACACTGAAGCTTTCTTT	CASSEVSLGHTEAFF
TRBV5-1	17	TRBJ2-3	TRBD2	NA	TGCGCCAGCAGCTCTGTAGGACTAGCGGGAGGAGGAGATACGCAGTATTTT	CASSSVGLAGGGDTQYF
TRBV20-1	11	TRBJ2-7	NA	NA	TGCAGTGCTGGGCCGGGCCACGAGCAGTACTTC	CSAGPGHEQYF
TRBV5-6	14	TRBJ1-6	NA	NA	TGTGCCAGCAGCTTGGGGCAGTTTAGTTCACCCCTCCACTTT	CASSLGQFSSPLHF
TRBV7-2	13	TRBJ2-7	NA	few	TGTGCCAGCAGCTTAGCCAGGGTCAGGGAGCAGTACTTC	CASSLARVREQYF
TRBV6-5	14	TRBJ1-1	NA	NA	TGTGCCAGCAGAGGGCGGGGCCTGAACACTGAAGCTTTCTTT	CASRGRGLNTEAFF
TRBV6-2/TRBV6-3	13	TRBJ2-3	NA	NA	TGTGCCACCACCCCGAGGGACACAGATACGCAGTATTTT	CATTPRDTDTQYF
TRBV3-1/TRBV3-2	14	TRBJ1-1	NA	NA	TGTGCCAGCAGCCAAGATTACAGATACACTGAAGCTTTCTTT	CASSQDYRYTEAFF
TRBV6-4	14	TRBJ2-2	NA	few	TGTGCCAGCAGTGAGGGACAAGACACCGGGGAGCTGTTTTTT	CASSEGQDTGELFF
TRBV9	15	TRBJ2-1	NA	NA	TGTGCCAGCAGCGTAGTAGGTCTAGCCCACAATGAGCAGTTCTTC	CASSVVGLAHNEQFF
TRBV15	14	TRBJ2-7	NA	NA	TGTGCCACCAGCAGAGGGGGGTCCAACTACGAGCAGTACTTC	CATSRGGSNYEQYF
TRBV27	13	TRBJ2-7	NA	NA	TGTGCCAGCAGTAGGGGAAGAGGGGGCGAGCAGTACTTC	CASSRGRGGEQYF
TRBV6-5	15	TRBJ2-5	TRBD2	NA	TGTGCCAGCAGTACCCTCTCGGGACTAGTGGAGACCCAGTACTTC	CASSTLSGLVETQYF
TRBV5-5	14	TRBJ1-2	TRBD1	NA	TGTGCCAGCAGCCCCCGGACAGGGACCTATGGCTACACCTTC	CASSPRTGTYGYTF
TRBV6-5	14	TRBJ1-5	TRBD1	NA	TGTGCCACCGATATCACAAACAGGGGTCAGCCCCAGCATTTT	CATDITNRGQPQHF
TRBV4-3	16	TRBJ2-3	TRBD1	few	TGCGCCAGCAGCCAAGAAGAGGGACAGGGCGCAGATACGCAGTATTTT	CASSQEEGQGADTQYF
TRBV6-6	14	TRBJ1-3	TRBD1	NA	TGTGCCAGCAGATCCGGGACAGGGGGAAACACCATATATTTT	CASRSGTGGNTIYF
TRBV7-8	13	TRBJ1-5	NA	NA	TGTGCCAGCAGCTTAGACAGAAATCAGCCCCAGCATTTT	CASSLDRNQPQHF
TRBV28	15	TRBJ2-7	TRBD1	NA	TGTGCCAGCAGCATTACCGGGACAGGTCTCAACGAGCAGTACTTC	CASSITGTGLNEQYF
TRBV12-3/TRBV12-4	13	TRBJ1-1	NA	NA	TGTGCCAGCAGTCGACAAACGAACACTGAAGCTTTCTTT	CASSRQTNTEAFF
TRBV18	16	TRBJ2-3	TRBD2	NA	TGTGCCAGCTCACCAAGGACTAGCGGGAGCCCAGATACGCAGTATTTT	CASSPRTSGSPDTQYF
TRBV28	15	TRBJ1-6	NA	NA	TGTGCCAGCAGTTTTCGGACACCATATAATTCACCCCTCCACTTT	CASSFRTPYNSPLHF
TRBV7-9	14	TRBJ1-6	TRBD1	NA	TGTGCCAGCAGCTTAGGACAGGGGCAATCACCCCTCCACTTT	CASSLGQGQSPLHF
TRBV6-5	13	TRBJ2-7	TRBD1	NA	TGTGCCAGCACCTCGACAGGGTTCTACGAGCAGTACTTC	CASTSTGFYEQYF
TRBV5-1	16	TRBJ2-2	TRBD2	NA	TGCGCCAGCAGCTTAAGACTAGCGGGAGATACCGGGGAGCTGTTTTTT	CASSLRLAGDTGELFF
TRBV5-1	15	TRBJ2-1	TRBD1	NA	TGCGCCAGCAGCCTACAGGGGAGTGCGTACAATGAGCAGTTCTTC	CASSLQGSAYNEQFF
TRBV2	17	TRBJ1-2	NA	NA	TGTGCCAGCAGCGAGACCATTAAGGTGGCGGTCGGGTATGGCTACACCTTC	CASSETIKVAVGYGYTF
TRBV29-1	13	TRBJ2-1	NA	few	TGCAGCGCTGGGGCGGACAGGGAGGGTGAGCAGTTCTTC	CSAGADREGEQFF
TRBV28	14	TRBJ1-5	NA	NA	TGTGCCATCCTTGGAGGACAGATCAATCAGCCCCAGCATTTT	CAILGGQINQPQHF
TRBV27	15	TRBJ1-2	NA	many	TGTGCCAGCAGTTTATCGTGGCTTACTAACTATGGCTACACCTTC	CASSLSWLTNYGYTF
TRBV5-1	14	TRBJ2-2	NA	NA	TGCGCCAGCAGCTTCCCCCGGGGCACCGGGGAGCTGTTTTTT	CASSFPRGTGELFF
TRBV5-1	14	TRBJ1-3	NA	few	TGCGCCAGCAAAAGATCCCTGGAGGGAAACACCATATATTTT	CASKRSLEGNTIYF